The T cell receptor beta chain described here comes from a study of T cells in localized non-small cell lung cancer. Study observations and caveats: Heterogeneity remains possible because sequencing was limited to only one tumor region. Higher T cell density in the blood was associated with longer overall survival, whereas higher adjacent-lung clonality associated with shorter survival. Appearance in adjacent lung was seen for a median roughly 50 of the top 100 tumor clones. Uninvolved adjacent lung showed peak T cell clonality, exceeding tumor.

Profiled with immunoSEQ multiplex PCR; TCRdb holds only in-frame clones, not every one. Of 30,000 to 50,000 clones in the sample, roughly 83% were seen once. Points on this clone: Its antigen is as yet unknown.

CDR3 size: 17 residues. Trimming removed 3 bases from V and 7 bases from J; junction bases left unmatched: 14. The receptor was derived from a woman aged 35 to 70 with stage II squamous cell lung carcinoma. This material consisted of PBMCs, taken before any cancer treatment. The gene calls are TRBV5-3 and TRBJ2-7, with TRBD2 identical over 12 bases. TRBV5-3 is treated as an ORF (open reading frame) with a function not yet certain. CDR3 nucleotide sequence: TGTGCCAGAAGCTACCGGACTAGCGGGATGCCATCGCAGGAGCAGTACTTC. As protein: CARSYRTSGMPSQEQYF.